The clone carrying this T cell receptor beta chain came up many times. Its antigen remains unknown. Trimming removed 7 bases from V and 1 base from J, with 36 bases in between. Germline V gives CDR1 MDHEN, CDR2 SYDVKM. The CDR3 length is 22 residues. The library targeted TCRbeta and was prepared with unique molecular identifiers. TCRdb independently ran MiXCR on the PCR reads; one entry per CDR3 protein. The sample shows about 290,000 distinct CDR3 sequences, roughly 9.1% of them seen only once. The entry originates in a study of T-cell reconstitution after alpha-beta-depleted transplantation in children. The study's findings and limits: Counts and diversity of T cells one year after transplant came mostly from newly produced T cells. Reportedly, roughly two months post-transplant, alpha-beta T cells arose from several hundred expanded graft clones. In some patients, recipient T cells and intrathymic progenitors surviving conditioning explained high day-60 diversity.

The rearrangement uses TRBV28 and TRBJ2-3; a possible D gene is TRBD2 (5 bases). This TCR derives from a boy under two years old with acute myeloid leukemia, due to receive a stem cell transplant. Sequenced material: PBMCs, taken before TCRalphabeta/CD19-depleted stem cell transplant. The DNA of the CDR3 is TGTGCCAGCACCCCACTGTGGACCCCGGATCCTATCATCGCGCGGGGCACAGATACGCAGTATTTT. It specifies CASTPLWTPDPIIARGTDTQYF.